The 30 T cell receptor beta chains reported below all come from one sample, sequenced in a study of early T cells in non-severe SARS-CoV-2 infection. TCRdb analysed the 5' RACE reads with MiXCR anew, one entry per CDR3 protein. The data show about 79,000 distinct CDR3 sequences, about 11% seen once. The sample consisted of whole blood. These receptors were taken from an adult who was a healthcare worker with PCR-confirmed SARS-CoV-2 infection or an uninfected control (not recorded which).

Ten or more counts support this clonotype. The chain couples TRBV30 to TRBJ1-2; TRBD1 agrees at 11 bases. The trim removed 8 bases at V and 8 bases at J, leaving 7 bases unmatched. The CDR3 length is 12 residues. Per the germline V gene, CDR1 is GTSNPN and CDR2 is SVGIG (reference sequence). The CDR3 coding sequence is TGTGCCGGAGAGGGGACAGGGGGAGGCTACACCTTC. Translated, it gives CAGEGTGGGYTF.

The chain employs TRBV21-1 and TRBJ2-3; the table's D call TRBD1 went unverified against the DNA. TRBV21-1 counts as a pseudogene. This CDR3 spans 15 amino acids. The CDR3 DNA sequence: TGTGCCAGCGTCCCGGGACATACCATCGCAGATACGCAGTATTTT. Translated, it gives CASVPGHTIADTQYF.

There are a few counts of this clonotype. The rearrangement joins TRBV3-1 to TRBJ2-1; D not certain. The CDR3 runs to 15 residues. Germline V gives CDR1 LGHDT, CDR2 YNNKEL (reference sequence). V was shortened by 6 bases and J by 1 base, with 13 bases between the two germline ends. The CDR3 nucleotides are TGTGCCAGCAGTTTCGTACGGGTTTCCTACAATGAGCAGTTCTTC. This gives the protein CASSFVRVSYNEQFF.

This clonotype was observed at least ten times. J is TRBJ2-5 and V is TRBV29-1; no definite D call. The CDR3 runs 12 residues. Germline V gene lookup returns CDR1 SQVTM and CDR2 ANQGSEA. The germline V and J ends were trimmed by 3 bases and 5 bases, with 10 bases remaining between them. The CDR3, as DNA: TGCAGCGTTGATGTTTTGACGGAGACCCAGTACTTC. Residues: CSVDVLTETQYF. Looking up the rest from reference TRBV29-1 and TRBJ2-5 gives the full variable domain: SAVISQKPSRDICQRGTSLTIQCQVDSQVTMMFWYRQQPGQSLTLIATANQGSEATYESGFVIDKFPISRPNLTFSTLTVSNMSPEDSSIYLCSVDVLTETQYFGPGTRLLVL.

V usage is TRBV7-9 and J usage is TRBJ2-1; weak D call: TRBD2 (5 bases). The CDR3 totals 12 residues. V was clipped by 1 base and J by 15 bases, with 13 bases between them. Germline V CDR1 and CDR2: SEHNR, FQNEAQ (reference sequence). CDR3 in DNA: TGTGCCAGCAGCTTAGTCGACGGGGTTCTGTTCTTC. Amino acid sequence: CASSLVDGVLFF.

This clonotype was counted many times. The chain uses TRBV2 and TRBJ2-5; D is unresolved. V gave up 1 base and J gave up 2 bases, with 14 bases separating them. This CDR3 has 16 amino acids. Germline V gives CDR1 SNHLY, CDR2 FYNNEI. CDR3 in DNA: TGTGCCAGCAGTGAAGGAAGAGCGCCGCATCAAGAGACCCAGTACTTC. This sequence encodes CASSEGRAPHQETQYF.

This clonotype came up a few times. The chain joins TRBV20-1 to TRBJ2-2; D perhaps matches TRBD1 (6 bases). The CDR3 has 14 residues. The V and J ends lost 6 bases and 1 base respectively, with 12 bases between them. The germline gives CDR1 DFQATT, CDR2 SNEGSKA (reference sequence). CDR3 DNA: TGCAGTGCACCCCGGACAGAGAACACCGGGGAGCTGTTTTTT. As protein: CSAPRTENTGELFF.

The chain's CDR3 is CASSPSGQNSYEQYF. The CDR3 nucleotides read TGTGCCAGCAGCCCATCGGGACAGAACTCCTACGAGCAGTACTTC. V and J are TRBV12-3 or TRBV12-4 and TRBJ2-7; 7 nucleotides line up with TRBD1. J gave up 0 bases and V 6 bases, and 8 bases lay outside the gene matches. CDR3 length: 15 residues.

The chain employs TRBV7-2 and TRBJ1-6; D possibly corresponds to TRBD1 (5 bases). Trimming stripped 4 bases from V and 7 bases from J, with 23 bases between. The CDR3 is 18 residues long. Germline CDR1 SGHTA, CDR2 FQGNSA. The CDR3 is CASSSRGVGEGMNSPLHF. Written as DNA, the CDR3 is TGTGCCAGCAGCTCACGGGGAGTAGGGGAGGGGATGAATTCACCCCTCCACTTT.

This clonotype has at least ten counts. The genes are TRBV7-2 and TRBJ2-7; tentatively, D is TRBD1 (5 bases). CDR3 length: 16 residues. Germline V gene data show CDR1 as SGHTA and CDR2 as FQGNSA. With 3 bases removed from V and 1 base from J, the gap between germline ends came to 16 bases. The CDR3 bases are TGTGCCAGCAGCTTGTATACAGGTTCCCGGTCCTACGAGCAGTACTTC. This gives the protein CASSLYTGSRSYEQYF.

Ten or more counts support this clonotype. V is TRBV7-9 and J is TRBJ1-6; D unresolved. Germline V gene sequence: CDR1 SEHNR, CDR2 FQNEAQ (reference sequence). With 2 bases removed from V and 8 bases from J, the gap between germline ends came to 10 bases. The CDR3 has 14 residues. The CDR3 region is CASSLTTGDSPLHF. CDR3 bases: TGTGCCAGCAGCTTAACCACCGGAGATTCACCCCTCCACTTT.

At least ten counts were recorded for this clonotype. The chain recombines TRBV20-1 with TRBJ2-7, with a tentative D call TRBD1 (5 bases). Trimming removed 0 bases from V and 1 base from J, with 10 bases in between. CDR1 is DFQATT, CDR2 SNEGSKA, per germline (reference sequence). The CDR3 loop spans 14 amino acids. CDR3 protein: CSARDLHRSYEQYF. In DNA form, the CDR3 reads TGCAGTGCTAGAGATTTGCACAGGTCCTACGAGCAGTACTTC.

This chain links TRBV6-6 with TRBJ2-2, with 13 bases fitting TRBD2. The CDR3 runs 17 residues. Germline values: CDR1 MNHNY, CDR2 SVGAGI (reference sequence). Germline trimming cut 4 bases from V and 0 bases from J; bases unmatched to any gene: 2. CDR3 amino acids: CASSSTSGGPNTGELFF. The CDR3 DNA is TGTGCCAGCAGTTCGACTAGCGGGGGGCCGAACACCGGGGAGCTGTTTTTT.

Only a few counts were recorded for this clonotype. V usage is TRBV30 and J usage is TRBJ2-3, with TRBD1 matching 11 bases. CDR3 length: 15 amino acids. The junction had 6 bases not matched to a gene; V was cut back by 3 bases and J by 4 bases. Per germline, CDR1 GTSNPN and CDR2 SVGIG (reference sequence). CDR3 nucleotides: TGTGCCTGGAGGGCATGGACAGGGGGCGCAGATACGCAGTATTTT. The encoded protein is CAWRAWTGGADTQYF.

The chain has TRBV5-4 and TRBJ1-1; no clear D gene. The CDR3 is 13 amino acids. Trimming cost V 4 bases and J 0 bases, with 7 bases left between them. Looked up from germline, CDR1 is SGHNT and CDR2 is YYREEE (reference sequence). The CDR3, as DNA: TGTGCCAGCAGCATGGGATTGAACACTGAAGCTTTCTTT. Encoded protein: CASSMGLNTEAFF.

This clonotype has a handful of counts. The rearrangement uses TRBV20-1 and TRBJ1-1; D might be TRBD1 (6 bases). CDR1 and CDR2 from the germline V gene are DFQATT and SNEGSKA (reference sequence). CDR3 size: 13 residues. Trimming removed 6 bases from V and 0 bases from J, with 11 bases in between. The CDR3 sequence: CSARRDMNTEAFF. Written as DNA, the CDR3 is TGCAGTGCACGCAGGGACATGAACACTGAAGCTTTCTTT.

The CDR3 nucleotides read TGTGCCAGCAGCGCGACAGGGGACTCCTACGAGCAGTACTTC. This sequence encodes CASSATGDSYEQYF. The rearrangement joins TRBV7-3 to TRBJ2-7, with 8 bases identical to TRBD1. Germline assignment: CDR1 SGHTA and CDR2 FQGTGA. Trimming cost V 5 bases and J 0 bases; bases outside gene matches: 3. The CDR3 covers 14 residues. Variable domain in full (rest from reference TRBV7-3 and TRBJ2-7): GAGVSQTPSNKVTEKGKYVELRCDPISGHTALYWYRQSLGQGPEFLIYFQGTGAADDSGLPNDRFFAVRPEGSVSTLKIQRTERGDSAVYLCASSATGDSYEQYFGPGTRLTVT.

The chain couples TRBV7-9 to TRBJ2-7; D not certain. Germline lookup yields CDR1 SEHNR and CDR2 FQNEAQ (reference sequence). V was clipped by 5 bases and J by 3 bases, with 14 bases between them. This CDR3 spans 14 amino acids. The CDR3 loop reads CASSPGSTFYEQYF. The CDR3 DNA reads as TGTGCCAGCAGCCCCGGCTCCACCTTCTACGAGCAGTACTTC.

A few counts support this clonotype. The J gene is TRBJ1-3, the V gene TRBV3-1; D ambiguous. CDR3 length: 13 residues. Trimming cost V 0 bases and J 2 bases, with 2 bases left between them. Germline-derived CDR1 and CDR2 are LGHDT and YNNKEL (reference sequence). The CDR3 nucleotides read TGTGCCAGCAGCCAAGAAGCTGGAAACACCATATATTTT. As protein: CASSQEAGNTIYF.

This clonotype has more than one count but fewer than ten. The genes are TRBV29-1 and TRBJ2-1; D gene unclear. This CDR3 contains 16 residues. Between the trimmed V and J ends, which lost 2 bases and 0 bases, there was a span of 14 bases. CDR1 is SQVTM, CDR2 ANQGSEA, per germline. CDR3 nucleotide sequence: TGCAGCGTTGAAAATTCAGGTCCTAGCTCCTACAATGAGCAGTTCTTC. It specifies CSVENSGPSSYNEQFF.

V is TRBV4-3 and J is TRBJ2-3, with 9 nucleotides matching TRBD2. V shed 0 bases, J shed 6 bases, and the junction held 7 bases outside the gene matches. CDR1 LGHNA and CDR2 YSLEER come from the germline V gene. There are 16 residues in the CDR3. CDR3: CASSQDTSGGRDTQYF. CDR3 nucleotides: TGCGCCAGCAGCCAAGATACCAGCGGGGGGCGGGATACGCAGTATTTT.

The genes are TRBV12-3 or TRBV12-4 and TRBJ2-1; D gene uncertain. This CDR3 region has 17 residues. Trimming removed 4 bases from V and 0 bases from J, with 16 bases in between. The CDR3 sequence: CASSSRFGRSSYNEQFF. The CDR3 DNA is TGTGCCAGCAGTTCCAGATTTGGAAGGAGCTCCTACAATGAGCAGTTCTTC.

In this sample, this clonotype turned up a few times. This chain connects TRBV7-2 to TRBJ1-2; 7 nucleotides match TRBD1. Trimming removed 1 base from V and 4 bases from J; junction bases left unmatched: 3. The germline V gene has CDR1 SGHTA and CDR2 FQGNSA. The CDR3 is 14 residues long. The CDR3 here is CASSLEGAFYGYTF. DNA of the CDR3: TGTGCCAGCAGCTTAGAGGGGGCATTCTATGGCTACACCTTC.

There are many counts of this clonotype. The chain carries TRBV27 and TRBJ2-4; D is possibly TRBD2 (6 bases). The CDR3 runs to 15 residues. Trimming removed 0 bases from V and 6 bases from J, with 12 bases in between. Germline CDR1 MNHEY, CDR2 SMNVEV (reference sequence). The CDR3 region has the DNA TGTGCCAGCAGTTTATCGAAATTGGGGGGAAACATTCAGTACTTC. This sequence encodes CASSLSKLGGNIQYF.

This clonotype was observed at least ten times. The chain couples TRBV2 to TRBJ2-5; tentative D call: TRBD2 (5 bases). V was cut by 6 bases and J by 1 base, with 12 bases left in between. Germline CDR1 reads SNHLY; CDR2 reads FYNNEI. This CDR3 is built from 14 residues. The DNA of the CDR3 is TGTGCCAGCAGGCTGAGGGCGCTCCAAGAGACCCAGTACTTC. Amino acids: CASRLRALQETQYF. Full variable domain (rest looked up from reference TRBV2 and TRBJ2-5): EPEVTQTPSHQVTQMGQEVILRCVPISNHLYFYWYRQILGQKVEFLVSFYNNEISEKSEIFDDQFSVERPDGSNFTLKIRSTKLEDSAMYFCASRLRALQETQYFGPGTRLLVL.

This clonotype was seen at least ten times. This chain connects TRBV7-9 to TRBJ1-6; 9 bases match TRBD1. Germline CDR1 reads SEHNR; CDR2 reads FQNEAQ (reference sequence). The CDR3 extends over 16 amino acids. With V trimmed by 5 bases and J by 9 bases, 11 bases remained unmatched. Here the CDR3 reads CASSPPGQGNGSPLHF. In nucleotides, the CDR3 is TGTGCCAGCAGCCCACCGGGACAGGGCAACGGTTCACCCCTCCACTTT.

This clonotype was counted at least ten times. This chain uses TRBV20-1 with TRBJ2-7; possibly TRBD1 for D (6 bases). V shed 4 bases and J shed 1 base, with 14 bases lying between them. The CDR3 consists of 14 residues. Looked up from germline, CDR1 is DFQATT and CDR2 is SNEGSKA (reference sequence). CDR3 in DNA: TGCAGTGCTACCCTGGACAGCCTTTCCTACGAGCAGTACTTC. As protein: CSATLDSLSYEQYF.

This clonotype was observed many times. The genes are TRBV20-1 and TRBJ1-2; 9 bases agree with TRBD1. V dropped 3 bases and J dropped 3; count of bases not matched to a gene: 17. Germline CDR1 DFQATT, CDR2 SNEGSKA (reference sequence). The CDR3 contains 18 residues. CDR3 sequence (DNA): TGCAGTGCTAGCCCCTGGACAGGGGTGGATTTCGACTACTATGGCTACACCTTC. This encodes CSASPWTGVDFDYYGYTF.

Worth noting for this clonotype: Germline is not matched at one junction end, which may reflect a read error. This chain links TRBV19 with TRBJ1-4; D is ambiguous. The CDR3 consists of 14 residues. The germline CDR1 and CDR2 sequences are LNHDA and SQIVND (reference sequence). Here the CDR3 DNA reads TGTGCCAGTAGTATAGTAGGCGCCTCCGAAAAACCGTTTTTT. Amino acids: CASSIVGASEKPFF. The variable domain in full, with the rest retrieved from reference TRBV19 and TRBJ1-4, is DGGITQSPKYLFRKEGQNVTLSCEQNLNHDAMYWYRQDPGQGLRLIYYSQIVNDFQKGDIAEGYSVSREKKESFPLTVTSAQKNPTAFYLCASSIVGASEKPFFGSGTQLSVL.

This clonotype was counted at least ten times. The CDR3 DNA reads as TGCAGCGTTCTAGTCAGACAGGTCACCTACGAGCAGTACTTC. This translates into CSVLVRQVTYEQYF. V usage is TRBV29-1 and J usage is TRBJ2-7; a possible D gene is TRBD1 (6 bases). The CDR3 runs to 14 residues. Per germline, CDR1 SQVTM and CDR2 ANQGSEA. V shed 5 bases and J shed 2 bases, with 16 bases lying between them.